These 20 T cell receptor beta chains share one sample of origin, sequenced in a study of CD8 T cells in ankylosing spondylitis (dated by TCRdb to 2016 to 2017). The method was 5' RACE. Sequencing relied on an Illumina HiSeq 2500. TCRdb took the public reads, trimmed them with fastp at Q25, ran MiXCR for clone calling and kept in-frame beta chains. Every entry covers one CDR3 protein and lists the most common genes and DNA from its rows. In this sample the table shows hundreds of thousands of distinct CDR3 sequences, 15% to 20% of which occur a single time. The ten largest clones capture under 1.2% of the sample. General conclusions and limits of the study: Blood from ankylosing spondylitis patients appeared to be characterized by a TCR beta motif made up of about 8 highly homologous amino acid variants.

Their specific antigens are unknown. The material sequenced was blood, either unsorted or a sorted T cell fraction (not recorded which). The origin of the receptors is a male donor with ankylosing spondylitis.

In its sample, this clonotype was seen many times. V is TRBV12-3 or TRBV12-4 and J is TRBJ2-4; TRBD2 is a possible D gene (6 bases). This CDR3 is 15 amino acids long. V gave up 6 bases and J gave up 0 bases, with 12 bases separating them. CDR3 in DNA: TGTGCCAGCAGGCGCCAGGGACTAGCCAAAAACATTCAGTACTTC. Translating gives CASRRQGLAKNIQYF.

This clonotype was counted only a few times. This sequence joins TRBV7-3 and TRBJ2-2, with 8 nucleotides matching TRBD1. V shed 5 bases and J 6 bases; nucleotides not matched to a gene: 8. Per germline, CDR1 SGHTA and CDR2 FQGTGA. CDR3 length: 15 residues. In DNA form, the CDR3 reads TGTGCCAGCAGCCCCCCGGGACAGGCCTCCGGGGAGCTGTTTTTT. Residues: CASSPPGQASGELFF.

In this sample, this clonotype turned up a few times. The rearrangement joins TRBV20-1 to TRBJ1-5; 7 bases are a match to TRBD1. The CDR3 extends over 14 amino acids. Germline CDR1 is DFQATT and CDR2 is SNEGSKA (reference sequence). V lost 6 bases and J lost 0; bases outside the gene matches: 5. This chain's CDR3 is CSATGTDSNQPQHF. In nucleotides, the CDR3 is TGCAGTGCGACAGGGACAGATAGCAATCAGCCCCAGCATTTT.

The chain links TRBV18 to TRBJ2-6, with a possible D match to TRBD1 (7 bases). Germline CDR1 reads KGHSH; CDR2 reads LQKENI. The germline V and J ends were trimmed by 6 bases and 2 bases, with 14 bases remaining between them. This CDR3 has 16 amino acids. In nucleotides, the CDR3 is TGTGCCAGCTCGCGGGAACAGGGGACTGGGGCCAACGTCCTGACTTTC. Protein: CASSREQGTGANVLTF. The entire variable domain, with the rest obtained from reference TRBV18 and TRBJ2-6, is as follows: NAGVMQNPRHLVRRRGQEARLRCSPMKGHSHVYWYRQLPEEGLKFMVYLQKENIIDESGMPKERFSAEFPKEGPSILRIQQVVRGDSAAYFCASSREQGTGANVLTFGAGSRLTVL.

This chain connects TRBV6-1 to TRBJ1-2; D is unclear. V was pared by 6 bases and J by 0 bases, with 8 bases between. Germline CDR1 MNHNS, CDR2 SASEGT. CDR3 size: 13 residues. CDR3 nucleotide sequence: TGTGCCAGCAGGTCAGGCTCTAACTATGGCTACACCTTC. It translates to CASRSGSNYGYTF.

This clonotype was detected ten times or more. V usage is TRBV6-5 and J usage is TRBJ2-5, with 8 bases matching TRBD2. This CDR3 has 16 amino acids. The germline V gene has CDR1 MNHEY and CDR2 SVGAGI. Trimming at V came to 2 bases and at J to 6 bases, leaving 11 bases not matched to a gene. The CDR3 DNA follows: TGTGCCAGCAGTTACGGCGGAGCGGGGGCTCAAAAGACCCAGTACTTC. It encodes CASSYGGAGAQKTQYF.

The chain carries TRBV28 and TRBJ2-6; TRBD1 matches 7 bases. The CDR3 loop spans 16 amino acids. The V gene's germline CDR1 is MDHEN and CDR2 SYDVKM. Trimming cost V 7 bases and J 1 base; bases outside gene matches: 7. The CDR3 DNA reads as TGTGCCAGCATCAAACAGGGGAAGTCTGGGGCCAACGTCCTGACTTTC. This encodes CASIKQGKSGANVLTF.

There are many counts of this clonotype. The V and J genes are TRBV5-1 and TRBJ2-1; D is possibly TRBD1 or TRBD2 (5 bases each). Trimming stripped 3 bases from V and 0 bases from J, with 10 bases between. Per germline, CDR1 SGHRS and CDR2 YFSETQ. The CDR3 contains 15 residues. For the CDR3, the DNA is TGCGCCAGCAGCTCCCGGGACCCCTCCTACAATGAGCAGTTCTTC. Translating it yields CASSSRDPSYNEQFF.

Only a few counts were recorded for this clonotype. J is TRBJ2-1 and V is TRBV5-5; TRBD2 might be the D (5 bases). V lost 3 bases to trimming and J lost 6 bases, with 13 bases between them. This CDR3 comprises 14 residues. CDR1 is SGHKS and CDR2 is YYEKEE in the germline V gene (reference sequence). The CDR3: CASSSQAGLNEQFF. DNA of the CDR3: TGTGCCAGCAGCTCCCAGGCGGGCCTCAATGAGCAGTTCTTC.

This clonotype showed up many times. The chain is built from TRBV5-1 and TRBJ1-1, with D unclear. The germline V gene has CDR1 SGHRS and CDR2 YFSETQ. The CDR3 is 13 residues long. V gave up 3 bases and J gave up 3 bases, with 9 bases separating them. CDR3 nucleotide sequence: TGCGCCAGCAGCTCACAAGGTTACACTGAAGCTTTCTTT. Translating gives CASSSQGYTEAFF. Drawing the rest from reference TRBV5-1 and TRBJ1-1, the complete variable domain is KAGVTQTPRYLIKTRGQQVTLSCSPISGHRSVSWYQQTPGQGLQFLFEYFSETQRNKGNFPGRFSGRQFSNSRSEMNVSTLELGDSALYLCASSSQGYTEAFFGQGTRLTVV.

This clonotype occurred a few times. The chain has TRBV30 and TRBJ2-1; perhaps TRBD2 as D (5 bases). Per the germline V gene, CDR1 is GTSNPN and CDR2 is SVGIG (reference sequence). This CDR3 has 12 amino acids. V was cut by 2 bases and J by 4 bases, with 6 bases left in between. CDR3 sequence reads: CAWSREYNEQFF. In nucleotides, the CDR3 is TGTGCCTGGAGTAGGGAGTACAATGAGCAGTTCTTC.

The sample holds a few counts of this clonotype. The CDR3 loop is CASSTRRVGRGGNTIYF. The CDR3 DNA sequence: TGTGCCAGCAGTACGCGACGGGTGGGCAGGGGCGGAAACACCATATATTTT. The chain carries TRBV6-5 and TRBJ1-3, with D possibly matching TRBD1 (6 bases). Germline V gene data show CDR1 as MNHEY and CDR2 as SVGAGI. The V end was cut by 5 bases, the J end by 4 bases, with 21 bases between. The CDR3 runs 17 residues.

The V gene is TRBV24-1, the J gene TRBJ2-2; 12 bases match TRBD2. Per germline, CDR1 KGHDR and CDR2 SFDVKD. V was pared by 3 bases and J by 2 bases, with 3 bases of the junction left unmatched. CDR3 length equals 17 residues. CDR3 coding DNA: TGTGCCACCAGTGATCGACTAGCGGGAGTTAACACCGGGGAGCTGTTTTTT. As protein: CATSDRLAGVNTGELFF.

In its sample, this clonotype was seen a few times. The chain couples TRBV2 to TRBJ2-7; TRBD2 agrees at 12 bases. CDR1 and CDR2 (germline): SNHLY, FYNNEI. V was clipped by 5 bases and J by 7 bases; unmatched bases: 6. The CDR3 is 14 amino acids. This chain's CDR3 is CASSRLAGVGEQYF. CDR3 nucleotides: TGTGCCAGCAGTAGACTAGCGGGAGTAGGGGAGCAGTACTTC. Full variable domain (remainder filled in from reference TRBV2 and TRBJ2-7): EPEVTQTPSHQVTQMGQEVILRCVPISNHLYFYWYRQILGQKVEFLVSFYNNEISEKSEIFDDQFSVERPDGSNFTLKIRSTKLEDSAMYFCASSRLAGVGEQYFGPGTRLTVT.

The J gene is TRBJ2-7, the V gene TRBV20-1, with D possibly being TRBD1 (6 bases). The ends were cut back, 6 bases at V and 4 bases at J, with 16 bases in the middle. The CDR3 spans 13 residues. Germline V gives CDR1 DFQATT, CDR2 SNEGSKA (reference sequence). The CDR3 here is CSARSRGRYEQYF. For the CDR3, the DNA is TGCAGTGCCCGGTCCAGGGGAAGGTACGAGCAGTACTTC.

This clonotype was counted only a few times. The CDR3 loop reads CASSMERGGQFF. CDR3 nucleotide sequence: TGTGCCAGTAGTATGGAGCGGGGGGGTCAGTTCTTC. V usage is TRBV19 and J usage is TRBJ2-1; 10 positions agree with TRBD2. CDR3 size: 12 residues. The germline V gene has CDR1 LNHDA and CDR2 SQIVND (reference sequence). V gave up 3 bases and J gave up 13 bases; unmatched junction bases: 3.

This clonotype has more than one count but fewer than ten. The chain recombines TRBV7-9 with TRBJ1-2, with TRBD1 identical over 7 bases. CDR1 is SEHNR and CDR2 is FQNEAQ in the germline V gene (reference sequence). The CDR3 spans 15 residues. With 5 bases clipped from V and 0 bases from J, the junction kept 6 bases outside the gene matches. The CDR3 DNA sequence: TGTGCCAGCAGCCATATGACAGGGTCTAACTATGGCTACACCTTC. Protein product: CASSHMTGSNYGYTF.

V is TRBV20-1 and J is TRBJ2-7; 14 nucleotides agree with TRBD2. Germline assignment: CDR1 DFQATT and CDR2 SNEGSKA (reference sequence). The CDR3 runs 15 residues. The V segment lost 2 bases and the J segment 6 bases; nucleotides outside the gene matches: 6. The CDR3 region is CSARLRGLAGAEQYF. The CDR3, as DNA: TGCAGTGCTAGACTAAGGGGACTAGCGGGAGCCGAGCAGTACTTC.

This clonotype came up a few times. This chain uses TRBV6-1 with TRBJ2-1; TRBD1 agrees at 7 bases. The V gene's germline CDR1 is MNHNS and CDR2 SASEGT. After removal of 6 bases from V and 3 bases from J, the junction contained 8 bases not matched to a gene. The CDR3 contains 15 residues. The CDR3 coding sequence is TGTGCCAGCAGAGGAGACAGGGTGGGCTACAATGAGCAGTTCTTC. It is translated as CASRGDRVGYNEQFF.

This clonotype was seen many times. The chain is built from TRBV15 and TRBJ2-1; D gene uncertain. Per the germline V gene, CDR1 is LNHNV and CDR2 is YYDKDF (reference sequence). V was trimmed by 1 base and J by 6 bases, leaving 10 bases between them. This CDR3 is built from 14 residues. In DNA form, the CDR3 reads TGTGCCACCAGCAGAGGTGGCCAGGCCAATGAGCAGTTCTTC. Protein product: CATSRGGQANEQFF.